This passage covers 15 T cell receptor beta chains from one sample sequenced in a study of shared clonotypes between healthy human individuals. Produced via immunoSEQ multiplex PCR; TCRdb's table is partial and in-frame only. The data contain under 850,000 clones, approximately 72% of them singletons. The sample consisted of memory CD4+ T cells sorted from blood. Sample subset: CD45RA-negative fraction. The receptors originated from a woman aged 30 to 39 in good health.

J is TRBJ2-7 and V is TRBV23-1; D is possibly TRBD2 (6 bases). TRBV23-1 is known as an ORF, though its function is uncertain. The CDR3 totals 17 residues. V gave up 0 bases and J gave up 2 bases, with 17 bases separating them. Written as DNA, the CDR3 is TGCGCCAGCAGTCAATCCAAGGGACTCGTTGATACCTACGAGCAGTACTTC. Translation: CASSQSKGLVDTYEQYF.

The gene calls are TRBV29-1 and TRBJ2-1; 14 bases map to TRBD2. V dropped 3 bases and J dropped 7; count of bases not matched to a gene: 5. CDR1 is SQVTM and CDR2 is ANQGSEA in the germline V gene. CDR3 length equals 15 residues. The CDR3 loop reads CSVETSGGAVNEQFF. The CDR3 coding sequence is TGCAGCGTTGAGACTAGCGGGGGGGCCGTGAATGAGCAGTTCTTC.

V usage is TRBV11-3 and J usage is TRBJ2-5; 7 bases match TRBD1. The V gene end was trimmed by 6 bases and the J gene end by 11 bases; junction bases not matched to a gene: 15. This CDR3 region has 14 residues. Germline assignment: CDR1 SGHNT and CDR2 YENEEA. The CDR3 protein is CASRQNQGVYEQYF. CDR3 sequence (DNA): TGTGCCAGCAGACAGAATCAGGGGGTTTATGAGCAGTACTTC.

This clone was seen only once. The chain combines TRBV5-4 with TRBJ2-1; D gene unclear. The CDR3 has 14 residues. V was shortened by 0 bases and J by 3 bases, with 7 bases between the two germline ends. The V gene's germline CDR1 is SGHNT and CDR2 YYREEE (reference sequence). CDR3: CASSLVANYNEQFF. CDR3 in DNA: TGTGCCAGCAGCTTGGTGGCGAACTACAATGAGCAGTTCTTC.

This clone was found a few times. The rearrangement links TRBV9 to TRBJ2-1, with D maybe TRBD2 (5 bases). Trimming took 2 bases from V and 15 from J, leaving 18 bases between them. Per the germline V gene, CDR1 is SGDLS and CDR2 is YYNGEE. There are 13 residues in the CDR3. The CDR3 loop reads CASSVDSPGVVFF. For the CDR3, the DNA is TGTGCCAGCAGCGTGGACTCGCCTGGCGTGGTGTTCTTC.

CDR3 loop: CASSEGLAGDMEQFF. The DNA for the CDR3 is TGTGCCAGCAGTGAAGGACTAGCGGGAGATATGGAGCAGTTCTTC. The chain joins TRBV2 to TRBJ2-1, with TRBD2 matching over 12 bases. CDR1 SNHLY and CDR2 FYNNEI come from the germline V gene. This CDR3 contains 15 residues. The J segment lost 10 bases and the V segment lost 1 base, leaving 5 bases of the junction unmatched.

The gene calls are TRBV28 and TRBJ1-1; 11 bases line up with TRBD1. CDR3 size: 14 residues. The junction had 11 bases not matched to a gene; V was cut back by 10 bases and J by 7 bases. Germline values: CDR1 MDHEN, CDR2 SYDVKM. The CDR3 here is CATDGQGAASEAFF. The DNA of the CDR3 is TGTGCCACCGATGGACAGGGGGCGGCTAGTGAAGCTTTCTTT.

This clone has only a few counts. V usage is TRBV9 and J usage is TRBJ1-5; possibly TRBD1 for D (6 bases). Germline CDR1 SGDLS, CDR2 YYNGEE. There are 13 residues in the CDR3. The germline V and J ends were trimmed by 10 bases and 7 bases, with 18 bases remaining between them. CDR3 region: CARRGAGKQPQHF. The CDR3 coding sequence is TGTGCCCGCCGGGGGGCAGGGAAACAGCCCCAGCATTTT. The entire variable domain, with the rest obtained from reference TRBV9 and TRBJ1-5, is as follows: DSGVTQTPKHLITATGQRVTLRCSPRSGDLSVYWYQQSLDQGLQFLIQYYNGEERAKGNILERFSAQQFPDLHSELNLSSLELGDSALYFCARRGAGKQPQHFGDGTRLSIL.

This rearrangement joins TRBV14 to TRBJ2-2, with TRBD1 as a possible D gene (6 bases). The CDR3 has 17 amino acids. Germline-derived CDR1 and CDR2 are SGHDN and FVKESK. V lost 7 bases and J lost 0, with 18 bases in between. This CDR3 reads CASTIGPRTANTGELFF. Here the CDR3 DNA reads TGTGCCAGCACCATCGGTCCGCGGACAGCGAACACCGGGGAGCTGTTTTTT.

This clone was observed at least ten times. The J gene is TRBJ1-3, the V gene TRBV11-2; 9 positions match TRBD1. The CDR3 totals 17 residues. Germline values: CDR1 SGHAT, CDR2 FQNNGV. Losses at the gene ends were 5 bases for V and 0 bases for J; bases not matched to a gene: 8. CDR3 bases: TGTGCCAGCAGCCTCCTGACAGGGGGAAGCTCTGGAAACACCATATATTTT. It encodes CASSLLTGGSSGNTIYF.

The chain recombines TRBV18 with TRBJ2-5, with 10 positions matching TRBD2. J gave up 3 bases and V 2 bases, and 6 bases lay outside the gene matches. The CDR3 runs 16 residues. Germline loops: CDR1 KGHSH, CDR2 LQKENI. The CDR3 sequence: CASSPGPSGSEETQYF. CDR3 nucleotides: TGTGCCAGCTCACCAGGGCCTAGCGGGAGTGAAGAGACCCAGTACTTC. Full variable domain (outside the CDR3, taken from reference TRBV18 and TRBJ2-5): NAGVMQNPRHLVRRRGQEARLRCSPMKGHSHVYWYRQLPEEGLKFMVYLQKENIIDESGMPKERFSAEFPKEGPSILRIQQVVRGDSAAYFCASSPGPSGSEETQYFGPGTRLLVL.

V and J are TRBV2 and TRBJ2-6, with D possibly matching TRBD2 (5 bases). V lost 7 bases and J lost 1, with 8 bases in between. The CDR3 sequence is 14 residues long. The V gene's germline CDR1 is SNHLY and CDR2 FYNNEI. In DNA, the CDR3 is TGTGCCAGCACGGAGGCGTCTGGGGCCAACGTCCTGACTTTC. Translated, it gives CASTEASGANVLTF.

The V and J genes are TRBV7-2 and TRBJ2-3; possible D gene TRBD2, 6 bases. Germline CDR1 and CDR2: SGHTA and FQGNSA. Trimming removed 4 bases at V and 6 bases at J, with 14 bases between. The CDR3 has 14 amino acids. This chain's CDR3 is CASSSSGTPDTQYF. The CDR3 DNA follows: TGTGCCAGCAGCTCCTCAGGGACTCCGGATACGCAGTATTTT.

The chain couples TRBV30 to TRBJ2-1; possible D gene TRBD1, 6 bases. CDR1 is GTSNPN and CDR2 is SVGIG in the germline V gene (reference sequence). V lost 6 bases, J lost 4 bases, and 16 bases lay in between. The CDR3 loop spans 14 amino acids. The CDR3 reads CACSGGTYYNEQFF. CDR3 nucleotides: TGTGCCTGTTCTGGGGGCACCTATTACAATGAGCAGTTCTTC.

The chain is built from TRBV2 and TRBJ1-4, with unresolved D. This CDR3 has 14 residues. CDR1 and CDR2 (germline): SNHLY, FYNNEI. Trimming removed 1 base at V and 1 base at J, with 4 bases between. Here the CDR3 DNA reads TGTGCCAGCAGTGAAGGGGGAACTAATGAAAAACTGTTTTTT. Translation gives CASSEGGTNEKLFF.